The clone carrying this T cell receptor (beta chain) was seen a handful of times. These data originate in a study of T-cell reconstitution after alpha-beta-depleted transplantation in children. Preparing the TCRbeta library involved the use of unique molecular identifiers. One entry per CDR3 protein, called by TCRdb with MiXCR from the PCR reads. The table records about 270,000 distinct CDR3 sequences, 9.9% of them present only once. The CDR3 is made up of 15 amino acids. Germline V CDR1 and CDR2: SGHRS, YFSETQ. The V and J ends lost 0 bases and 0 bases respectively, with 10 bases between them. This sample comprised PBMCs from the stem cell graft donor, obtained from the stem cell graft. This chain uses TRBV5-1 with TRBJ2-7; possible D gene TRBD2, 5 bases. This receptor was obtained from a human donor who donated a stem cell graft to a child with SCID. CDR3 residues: CASSLGGYRSYEQYF. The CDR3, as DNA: TGCGCCAGCAGCTTGGGAGGGTACCGCTCCTACGAGCAGTACTTC.